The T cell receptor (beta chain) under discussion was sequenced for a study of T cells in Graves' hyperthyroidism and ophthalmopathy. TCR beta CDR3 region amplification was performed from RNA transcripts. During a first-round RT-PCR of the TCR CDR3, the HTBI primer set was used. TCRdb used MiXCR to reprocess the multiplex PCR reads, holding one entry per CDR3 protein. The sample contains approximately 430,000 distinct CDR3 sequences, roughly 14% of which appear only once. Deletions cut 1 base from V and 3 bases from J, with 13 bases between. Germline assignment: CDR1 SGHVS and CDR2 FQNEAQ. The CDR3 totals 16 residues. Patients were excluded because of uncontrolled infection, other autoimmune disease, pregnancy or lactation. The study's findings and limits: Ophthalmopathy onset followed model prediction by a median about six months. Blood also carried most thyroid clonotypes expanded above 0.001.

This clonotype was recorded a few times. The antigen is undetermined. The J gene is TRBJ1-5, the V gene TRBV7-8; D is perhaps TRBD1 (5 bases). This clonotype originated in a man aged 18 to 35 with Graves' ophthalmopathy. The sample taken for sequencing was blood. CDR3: CASSLDPGDNNQPQHF. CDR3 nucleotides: TGTGCCAGCAGCTTAGATCCGGGGGATAACAATCAGCCCCAGCATTTT.